The sequence of this T cell receptor (beta chain) was determined in a study of T cell responses to AZD1222 COVID-19 vaccine. Study-level background: Second-dose groups at about 4 or about 12 weeks were pooled. The study, taken as a whole, reports: Baseline serology detected seropositivity in only 6 or 7 AZD1222 recipients. Females outnumbered males among donors, who were mostly white British; clonal diversity was possibly underestimated. Dominant CD4 TCR responses targeted spike regions 160-218 and 743-854.

Sequenced by immunoSEQ multiplex PCR; TCRdb stores in-frame clones only, minus some. In the table there are tens of thousands of clones, 83% of which are singletons. This CDR3 has 16 amino acids. Germline V gene data show CDR1 as SNHLY and CDR2 as FYNNEI. Trimming took 6 bases from V and 0 from J, leaving 15 bases between them. In regard to this clone: Antigen unknown.

The specimen was peripheral blood, collected on day 0 of AZD1222 vaccination. J is TRBJ2-1 and V is TRBV2, with D possibly TRBD2 on 6 matching bases. The origin of this receptor is an adult in good health. CDR3: CASSGTSPSSYNEQFF. The CDR3 DNA is TGTGCCAGCAGCGGAACTAGCCCGAGCTCCTACAATGAGCAGTTCTTC. The variable domain in full, completed from reference TRBV2 and TRBJ2-1, reads EPEVTQTPSHQVTQMGQEVILRCVPISNHLYFYWYRQILGQKVEFLVSFYNNEISEKSEIFDDQFSVERPDGSNFTLKIRSTKLEDSAMYFCASSGTSPSSYNEQFFGPGTRLTVL.